What follows are 25 T cell receptor beta chains derived from one specimen sequenced in a study of T cells after yellow fever vaccination (dated by TCRdb to 2018 to 2020). What this sample's treatment or condition label stands for: live attenuated yellow fever vaccine strain. Receptor libraries were prepared by 5' RACE. The sequencing machine was an Illumina HiSeq 2500. The raw public reads went through TCRdb reprocessing: fastp at Q25, MiXCR clone calling, in-frame beta chains kept. Duplicate CDR3 protein sequences are folded into a single record with the most common DNA and genes. The sample includes around 180,000 distinct CDR3 sequences, with roughly 6.2% observed a single time. The ten largest make up less than 3% of the sample. The material was CD4+ T cells sorted from PBMCs, obtained on the day of the first yellow fever vaccination. The origin of the receptors is a man aged 18-30 years who received the YFV17D yellow fever vaccine.

This clonotype was detected many times. The V gene is TRBV5-1, the J gene TRBJ2-1; 11 bases are a match to TRBD2. The length of the CDR3 is 17 residues. The V and J ends lost 0 bases and 7 bases, in that order; junction bases with no gene match: 9. Germline CDR1 is SGHRS and CDR2 is YFSETQ. The CDR3 sequence is CASSLGASGGLVNEQFF. CDR3 sequence (DNA): TGCGCCAGCAGCTTGGGTGCTAGCGGGGGGCTCGTAAATGAGCAGTTCTTC.

This clonotype was counted a few times. The chain uses TRBV12-3 or TRBV12-4 and TRBJ1-4; possible D gene TRBD1, 5 bases. This CDR3 is 14 amino acids long. Trimming left V 3 bases short and J 6 bases short, with 11 bases between. CDR3 loop: CASSLGGGDEKLFF. The CDR3 DNA follows: TGTGCCAGCAGTTTGGGGGGGGGGGATGAAAAACTGTTTTTT.

This clonotype was counted many times. The V and J genes are TRBV4-3 and TRBJ1-2; no reliable D call. Trimming left V 0 bases short and J 4 bases short, with 12 bases between. CDR1 is LGHNA, CDR2 YSLEER, per germline. The CDR3 has 15 residues. The CDR3 protein is CASSQENTAPYGYTF. The CDR3 coding sequence is TGCGCCAGCAGCCAAGAAAATACAGCACCCTATGGCTACACCTTC.

The table lists this clonotype with many counts. The chain links TRBV7-2 to TRBJ2-7; no clear D. Per the germline V gene, CDR1 is SGHTA and CDR2 is FQGNSA. V lost 0 bases and J lost 4, with 7 bases in between. CDR3 length: 13 amino acids. Here the CDR3 DNA reads TGTGCCAGCAGCTTAGCGGGCGGATACGAGCAGTACGTC. It encodes CASSLAGGYEQYV.

The rearrangement links TRBV12-3 or TRBV12-4 to TRBJ2-2, with D perhaps TRBD1 or TRBD2 (6 bases each). The CDR3 loop spans 11 amino acids. Trimming stripped 3 bases from V and 14 bases from J, with 10 bases between. CDR3 protein: CASSFGGALFF. The CDR3 bases are TGTGCCAGCAGTTTCGGGGGCGCACTGTTTTTT.

This clonotype was observed at least ten times. The V and J genes are TRBV19 and TRBJ1-5, with D uncertain. Trimming removed 6 bases from V and 7 bases from J, with 19 bases in between. Germline V gene lookup returns CDR1 LNHDA and CDR2 SQIVND (reference sequence). CDR3 length: 15 residues. The chain's CDR3 is CASSIYSDFNQPQHF. CDR3 DNA: TGTGCCAGTAGCATATATAGTGATTTTAACCAGCCCCAGCATTTT.

This clonotype was observed a handful of times. This chain joins TRBV18 and TRBJ2-3, with 8 bases lining up with TRBD2. The V and J ends lost 2 bases and 2 bases, in that order; junction bases with no gene match: 3. CDR3 length equals 15 residues. Germline V gives CDR1 KGHSH, CDR2 LQKENI. CDR3: CASSPAGGTTDTQYF. The CDR3 nucleotides read TGTGCCAGCTCACCAGCGGGGGGAACCACAGATACGCAGTATTTT.

V and J are TRBV12-3 or TRBV12-4 and TRBJ2-5, with 13 bases fitting TRBD2. This CDR3 region has 16 residues. Trimming removed 5 bases from V and 5 bases from J; junction bases left unmatched: 8. The CDR3 here is CASSPGTSGACETQYF. The CDR3 DNA reads TGTGCCAGCAGTCCCGGGACTAGCGGGGCATGTGAGACCCAGTACTTC.

In its sample, this clonotype was seen many times. The rearrangement uses TRBV6-1 and TRBJ1-2, with 7 bases that match TRBD1. The germline V gene has CDR1 MNHNS and CDR2 SASEGT. The trim removed 5 bases at V and 7 bases at J, leaving 7 bases unmatched. The CDR3 totals 13 residues. The CDR3 loop reads CASSPTGVPGYTF. The DNA for the CDR3 is TGTGCCAGCAGTCCTACAGGGGTTCCTGGCTACACCTTC.

The table lists this clonotype with a few counts. The genes are TRBV4-1 and TRBJ1-6, with D possibly TRBD1 on 5 matching bases. Germline-derived CDR1 and CDR2 are MGHRA and YSYEKL. CDR3 length: 15 amino acids. Trimming left V 4 bases short and J 6 bases short, with 13 bases between. This CDR3 is CASSPPRGINSPLHF. The CDR3 bases are TGCGCCAGCAGCCCGCCTCGGGGGATTAATTCACCCCTCCACTTT.

This clonotype showed up just a few times. The V call is TRBV4-2, the J call TRBJ2-2; D may match TRBD1 or TRBD2 (5 bases each). V was cut by 2 bases and J by 1 base, with 11 bases left in between. Germline V CDR1 and CDR2: LGHNA, YNFKEQ. The CDR3 spans 16 residues. CDR3 loop: CASSQSGTRNTGELFF. The CDR3 nucleotides are TGTGCCAGCAGCCAATCCGGGACGAGGAACACCGGGGAGCTGTTTTTT.

The chain employs TRBV18 and TRBJ1-2; D is uncertain. Germline assignment: CDR1 KGHSH and CDR2 LQKENI. V was shortened by 2 bases and J by 4 bases, with 11 bases between the two germline ends. The CDR3 runs to 14 residues. CDR3 DNA sequence: TGTGCCAGCTCACCAGGGCCCAGGACCTATGGCTACACCTTC. Amino acids: CASSPGPRTYGYTF.

This clonotype was counted a few times. This rearrangement joins TRBV4-3 to TRBJ2-3; D may be TRBD1 (5 bases). The CDR3 has 14 residues. Germline V gene sequence: CDR1 LGHNA, CDR2 YSLEER. With 5 bases removed from V and 7 bases from J, the gap between germline ends came to 16 bases. CDR3 sequence reads: CASSDLQAANTQYF. For the CDR3, the DNA is TGCGCCAGCAGCGACCTACAGGCCGCGAATACGCAGTATTTT.

This clonotype was detected ten times or more. The V call is TRBV4-1, the J call TRBJ2-3; D possibly uses TRBD1 or TRBD2 (5 bases each). Trimming shortened V by 6 bases and J by 4 bases, and 17 bases separated the two germline ends. From germline, CDR1 is MGHRA and CDR2 YSYEKL. The CDR3 covers 15 residues. The CDR3 spells CASREAGTTSDTQYF. The CDR3 DNA follows: TGCGCCAGCAGGGAGGCCGGGACCACTTCAGATACGCAGTATTTT.

This clonotype appeared many times. This CDR3 is CASSLQGAMTDTQYF. In nucleotides, the CDR3 is TGTGCCAGCAGTTTACAGGGGGCTATGACAGATACGCAGTATTTT. The V call is TRBV12-3 or TRBV12-4, the J call TRBJ2-3; 8 bases match TRBD1. CDR3 length: 15 residues. V shed 2 bases, J shed 3 bases, and the junction held 4 bases outside the gene matches.

Concerning this clonotype: This may be a read error, as it is one base from a much larger clone. The rearrangement joins TRBV7-2 to TRBJ2-5; no definite D call. Trimming left V 9 bases short and J 4 bases short, with 18 bases between. This CDR3 is built from 14 residues. Germline V lookup: CDR1 SGHTA, CDR2 FQGNSA. CDR3 bases: TGTGCCAGTACTACCCTTCTTTGGGGAGAGACCCAGTACTTC. It is translated as CASTTLLWGETQYF.

This clonotype was observed many times. This rearrangement joins TRBV5-4 to TRBJ2-1; 9 positions agree with TRBD1. Losses at the gene ends were 0 bases for V and 12 bases for J; bases not matched to a gene: 10. CDR1 and CDR2 from the germline V gene are SGHNT and YYREEE (reference sequence). The CDR3 has 15 amino acids. The CDR3 here is CASSLGQGGEISQFF. The CDR3 bases are TGTGCCAGCAGCTTGGGACAGGGGGGAGAGATTTCGCAGTTCTTC.

The rearrangement links TRBV4-3 to TRBJ2-3; TRBD2 matches at 8 bases. Germline CDR1 and CDR2: LGHNA and YSLEER. Germline trimming cut 0 bases from V and 3 bases from J; bases unmatched to any gene: 8. This CDR3 is 17 amino acids long. In nucleotides, the CDR3 is TGCGCCAGCAGCCAAGATTTTAGGGCGGGGGGTACAGATACGCAGTATTTT. As protein: CASSQDFRAGGTDTQYF.

The table lists this clonotype with a few counts. The chain uses TRBV7-2 and TRBJ1-2; D might be TRBD1 (5 bases). The CDR3 length is 15 residues. V was pared by 5 bases and J by 3 bases, with 16 bases between. Germline V gene data show CDR1 as SGHTA and CDR2 as FQGNSA. The CDR3 spells CASSIRGGADYGYTF. The CDR3 region has the DNA TGTGCCAGCAGCATAAGAGGAGGGGCGGACTATGGCTACACCTTC.

This clonotype was counted many times. CDR3 in amino acids: CASSGKGAIFEQFF. The CDR3, as DNA: TGTGCCAGCAGTGGAAAGGGGGCAATCTTTGAGCAGTTCTTC. The chain carries TRBV7-9 and TRBJ2-1; the match to TRBD1 covers 7 bases. CDR1 SEHNR and CDR2 FQNEAQ come from the germline V gene (reference sequence). V lost 6 bases to trimming and J lost 9 bases; unmatched junction nucleotides: 11. The CDR3 contains 14 residues.

This clonotype was seen a few times. The J gene is TRBJ2-3, the V gene TRBV20-1; D remains ambiguous. Per the germline V gene, CDR1 is DFQATT and CDR2 is SNEGSKA (reference sequence). V shed 6 bases and J shed 0 bases, with 13 bases lying between them. CDR3 size: 14 residues. Here the CDR3 reads CSAPPITSTDTQYF. CDR3 sequence (DNA): TGCAGTGCCCCCCCCATCACTAGCACAGATACGCAGTATTTT.

The J gene is TRBJ1-2, the V gene TRBV5-5; 7 nucleotides agree with TRBD1. The CDR3 is 16 residues long. The V segment lost 1 base and the J segment 3 bases; nucleotides outside the gene matches: 9. Germline V gene data show CDR1 as SGHKS and CDR2 as YYEKEE (reference sequence). In DNA, the CDR3 is TGTGCCAGCAGCTTGCTCTATTATGGGACAGACTATGGCTACACCTTC. Residues: CASSLLYYGTDYGYTF.

This clonotype was counted a few times. The chain employs TRBV14 and TRBJ1-2; D not certain. Trimming took 0 bases from V and 3 from J, leaving 2 bases between them. The CDR3 has 12 residues. The germline V gene encodes CDR1 SGHDN and CDR2 FVKESK. The CDR3 DNA follows: TGTGCCAGCAGCCAAGAGCACTATGGCTACACCTTC. This gives the protein CASSQEHYGYTF.

In this sample, this clonotype turned up many times. The chain has TRBV6-4 and TRBJ2-2; 7 bases line up with TRBD1. Trimming took 2 bases from V and 6 from J; bases not matched to a gene: 9. CDR1 and CDR2 from the germline V gene are MRHNA and SNTAGT. This CDR3 spans 16 amino acids. CDR3 region: CASSDTRGLYAGELFF. As DNA, the CDR3 is TGTGCCAGCAGTGACACAAGGGGGCTTTACGCCGGGGAGCTGTTTTTT.

This clonotype was recorded at least ten times. The chain is built from TRBV5-1 and TRBJ2-3, with no clear D. This CDR3 region has 12 residues. With 4 bases removed from V and 2 bases from J, the gap between germline ends came to 5 bases. Per the germline V gene, CDR1 is SGHRS and CDR2 is YFSETQ. Written as DNA, the CDR3 is TGCGCCAGCAGCCCTCACACAGATACGCAGTATTTT. Protein sequence: CASSPHTDTQYF.